Listed below are T cell receptor beta chains from one sample, sequenced in a study of cytomegalovirus exposure and HLA in healthy donors. Assay: immunoSEQ multiplex PCR; the TCRdb copy retains only in-frame clones and omits some. The sample consists of more than 85,000 clones, roughly three quarters of them appearing once. The sequenced sample was PBMCs. The receptors were sampled from a male donor in good health and CMV-seronegative. Each CDR3 is given without its conserved first and last residue. Each record gives: V gene, J gene, CDR3 protein.

v_gene: TRBV2; j_gene: TRBJ2-3; CDR3aa: ASRGLDTQY
v_gene: TRBV15; j_gene: TRBJ2-1; CDR3aa: ATSRPEGAISYNEQF
v_gene: TRBV5-1; j_gene: TRBJ2-7; CDR3aa: ASRDALREGQYEQY
v_gene: TRBV4-3; j_gene: TRBJ2-5; CDR3aa: ASSQALAGEETQY
v_gene: TRBV5-5; j_gene: TRBJ2-6; CDR3aa: ASSLGGPGANVLT
v_gene: TRBV11-3; j_gene: TRBJ2-7; CDR3aa: ASSLGGDVYEQY
v_gene: TRBV19; j_gene: TRBJ2-3; CDR3aa: ATRMGTLSTDTQY
v_gene: TRBV5-1; j_gene: TRBJ2-1; CDR3aa: ASSLRTSGNNEQF
v_gene: TRBV7-9; j_gene: TRBJ2-7; CDR3aa: ASSKRDGAFYEQY
v_gene: TRBV6-6; j_gene: TRBJ2-1; CDR3aa: ASSPRGSNEQF
v_gene: TRBV13; j_gene: TRBJ1-3; CDR3aa: ASSILSSGNTIY
v_gene: TRBV5-1; j_gene: TRBJ2-6; CDR3aa: ASSRGQAFSGANVLT
v_gene: TRBV27; j_gene: TRBJ2-1; CDR3aa: ASSLFGSLDEQF
v_gene: TRBV7-2; j_gene: TRBJ1-1; CDR3aa: ASSLGRVSFTEAF
v_gene: TRBV6-1; j_gene: TRBJ2-1; CDR3aa: ASSVSTGGDVANEQF
v_gene: TRBV5-1; j_gene: TRBJ2-1; CDR3aa: ASSLGLAESNEQF
v_gene: TRBV19; j_gene: TRBJ2-7; CDR3aa: ASSIGVGSEQY
v_gene: TRBV5-4; j_gene: TRBJ1-2; CDR3aa: ASSFRAPLKENGYT
v_gene: TRBV15; j_gene: TRBJ2-4; CDR3aa: ATSKARQVGLDIQY
v_gene: TRBV7-3; j_gene: TRBJ1-1; CDR3aa: ASSLGTDTEAF